Each of the 8 T cell receptor beta chains below was sequenced from the same sample in a study of blood T cell repertoires in COVID-19. The protocol was immunoSEQ multiplex PCR, while the TCRdb copy is restricted to in-frame clones and leaves out a portion. The sample shows fewer than 500,000 clones, roughly nine tenths of them seen only once. Specimen: PBMCs or T cells enriched from blood (not recorded which). These receptor sequences come from a man aged 30-40 years who had recovered from COVID-19.

Remarks on this clone: At the DNA level, this CDR3 is encoded by other sequences in the same sample as well. V and J are TRBV19 and TRBJ2-2; TRBD2 matches at 11 bases. Germline CDR1 LNHDA, CDR2 SQIVND (reference sequence). CDR3 length equals 14 residues. V shed 4 bases, J shed 8 bases, and the junction held 3 bases outside the gene matches. The chain's CDR3 is CASSKLAGAGELFF. The CDR3 DNA is TGTGCCAGTAGTAAACTAGCGGGAGCGGGGGAGCTGTTTTTT.

The gene calls are TRBV18 and TRBJ1-6, with 10 bases fitting TRBD1. Germline V gene lookup returns CDR1 KGHSH and CDR2 LQKENI. V lost 1 base, J lost 7 bases, and 4 bases stayed unmatched. This CDR3 spans 16 amino acids. In DNA form, the CDR3 reads TGTGCCAGCTCACCACTCTGGGACAGGGGAAATTCACCCCTCCACTTT. Protein product: CASSPLWDRGNSPLHF.

The V and J genes are TRBV7-9 and TRBJ2-7; D is perhaps TRBD2 (5 bases). CDR3 length equals 15 residues. Germline-derived CDR1 and CDR2 are SEHNR and FQNEAQ (reference sequence). V was shortened by 4 bases and J by 1 base, with 14 bases between the two germline ends. CDR3 sequence: CASSSRADYSYEQYF. The CDR3 DNA sequence: TGTGCCAGCAGCTCAAGGGCTGACTATTCCTACGAGCAGTACTTC.

This sequence joins TRBV3-1 (or the pseudogene TRBV3-2) and TRBJ1-1; no clear D. The CDR3 runs 13 residues. V lost 5 bases, J lost 2 bases, and 9 bases lay in between. Germline values: CDR1 LGHDT, CDR2 YNNKEL (reference sequence). This chain's CDR3 is CASSTTRNTEAFF. The CDR3 nucleotides are TGTGCCAGCAGCACCACAAGAAACACTGAAGCTTTCTTT.

CDR3 coding DNA: TGCGCCAGCAGCCAGTTACCGGGATCCGCAGGAAACACCATATATTTT. This gives the protein CASSQLPGSAGNTIYF. The chain employs TRBV4-1 and TRBJ1-3; no definite D call. There are 16 residues in the CDR3. Germline V lookup: CDR1 MGHRA, CDR2 YSYEKL. Between the trimmed V and J ends, which lost 3 bases and 4 bases, there was a span of 16 bases.

The chain joins TRBV9 to TRBJ2-1, with a weak D call TRBD2 (5 bases). The CDR3 is 14 amino acids. In germline, CDR1 is SGDLS, CDR2 YYNGEE. Trimming shortened V by 0 bases and J by 8 bases, and 12 bases separated the two germline ends. In nucleotides, the CDR3 is TGTGCCAGCAGCGTAGGTACGACTAACGATGAGCAGTTCTTC. Protein product: CASSVGTTNDEQFF.

The chain links TRBV18 to TRBJ2-7; unclear D gene. The CDR3 is made up of 11 amino acids. V gave up 6 bases and J gave up 4 bases, with 7 bases separating them. Germline V gives CDR1 KGHSH, CDR2 LQKENI. Here the CDR3 reads CASSFEYEQYF. DNA of the CDR3: TGTGCCAGCTCTTTCGAGTACGAGCAGTACTTC.

The chain employs TRBV28 and TRBJ1-6, with D perhaps matching TRBD1 (6 bases). The V and J ends lost 4 bases and 1 base respectively, with 11 bases between them. The CDR3 consists of 16 residues. CDR1 is MDHEN and CDR2 is SYDVKM in the germline V gene. The CDR3 reads CASSSGEGSYNSPLHF. CDR3 DNA sequence: TGTGCCAGCAGTTCAGGGGAAGGGTCCTATAATTCACCCCTCCACTTT. Full variable domain (outside the CDR3, taken from reference TRBV28 and TRBJ1-6): DVKVTQSSRYLVKRTGEKVFLECVQDMDHENMFWYRQDPGLGLRLIYFSYDVKMKEKGDIPEGYSVSREKKERFSLILESASTNQTSMYLCASSSGEGSYNSPLHFGNGTRLTVT.